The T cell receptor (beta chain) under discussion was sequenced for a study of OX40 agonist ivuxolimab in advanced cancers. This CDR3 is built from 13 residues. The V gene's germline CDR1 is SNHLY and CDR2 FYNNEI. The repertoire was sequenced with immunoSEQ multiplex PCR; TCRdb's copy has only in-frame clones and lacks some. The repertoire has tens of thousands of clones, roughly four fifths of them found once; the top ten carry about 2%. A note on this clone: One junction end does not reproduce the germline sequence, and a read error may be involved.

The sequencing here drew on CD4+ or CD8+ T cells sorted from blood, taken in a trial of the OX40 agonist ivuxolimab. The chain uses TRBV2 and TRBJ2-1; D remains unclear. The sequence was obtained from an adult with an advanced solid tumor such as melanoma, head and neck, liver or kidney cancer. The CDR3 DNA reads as TGTGCCAGCAGTGAAATCTCCTTCAATGAGCAGTTCTTC. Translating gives CASSEISFNEQFF.